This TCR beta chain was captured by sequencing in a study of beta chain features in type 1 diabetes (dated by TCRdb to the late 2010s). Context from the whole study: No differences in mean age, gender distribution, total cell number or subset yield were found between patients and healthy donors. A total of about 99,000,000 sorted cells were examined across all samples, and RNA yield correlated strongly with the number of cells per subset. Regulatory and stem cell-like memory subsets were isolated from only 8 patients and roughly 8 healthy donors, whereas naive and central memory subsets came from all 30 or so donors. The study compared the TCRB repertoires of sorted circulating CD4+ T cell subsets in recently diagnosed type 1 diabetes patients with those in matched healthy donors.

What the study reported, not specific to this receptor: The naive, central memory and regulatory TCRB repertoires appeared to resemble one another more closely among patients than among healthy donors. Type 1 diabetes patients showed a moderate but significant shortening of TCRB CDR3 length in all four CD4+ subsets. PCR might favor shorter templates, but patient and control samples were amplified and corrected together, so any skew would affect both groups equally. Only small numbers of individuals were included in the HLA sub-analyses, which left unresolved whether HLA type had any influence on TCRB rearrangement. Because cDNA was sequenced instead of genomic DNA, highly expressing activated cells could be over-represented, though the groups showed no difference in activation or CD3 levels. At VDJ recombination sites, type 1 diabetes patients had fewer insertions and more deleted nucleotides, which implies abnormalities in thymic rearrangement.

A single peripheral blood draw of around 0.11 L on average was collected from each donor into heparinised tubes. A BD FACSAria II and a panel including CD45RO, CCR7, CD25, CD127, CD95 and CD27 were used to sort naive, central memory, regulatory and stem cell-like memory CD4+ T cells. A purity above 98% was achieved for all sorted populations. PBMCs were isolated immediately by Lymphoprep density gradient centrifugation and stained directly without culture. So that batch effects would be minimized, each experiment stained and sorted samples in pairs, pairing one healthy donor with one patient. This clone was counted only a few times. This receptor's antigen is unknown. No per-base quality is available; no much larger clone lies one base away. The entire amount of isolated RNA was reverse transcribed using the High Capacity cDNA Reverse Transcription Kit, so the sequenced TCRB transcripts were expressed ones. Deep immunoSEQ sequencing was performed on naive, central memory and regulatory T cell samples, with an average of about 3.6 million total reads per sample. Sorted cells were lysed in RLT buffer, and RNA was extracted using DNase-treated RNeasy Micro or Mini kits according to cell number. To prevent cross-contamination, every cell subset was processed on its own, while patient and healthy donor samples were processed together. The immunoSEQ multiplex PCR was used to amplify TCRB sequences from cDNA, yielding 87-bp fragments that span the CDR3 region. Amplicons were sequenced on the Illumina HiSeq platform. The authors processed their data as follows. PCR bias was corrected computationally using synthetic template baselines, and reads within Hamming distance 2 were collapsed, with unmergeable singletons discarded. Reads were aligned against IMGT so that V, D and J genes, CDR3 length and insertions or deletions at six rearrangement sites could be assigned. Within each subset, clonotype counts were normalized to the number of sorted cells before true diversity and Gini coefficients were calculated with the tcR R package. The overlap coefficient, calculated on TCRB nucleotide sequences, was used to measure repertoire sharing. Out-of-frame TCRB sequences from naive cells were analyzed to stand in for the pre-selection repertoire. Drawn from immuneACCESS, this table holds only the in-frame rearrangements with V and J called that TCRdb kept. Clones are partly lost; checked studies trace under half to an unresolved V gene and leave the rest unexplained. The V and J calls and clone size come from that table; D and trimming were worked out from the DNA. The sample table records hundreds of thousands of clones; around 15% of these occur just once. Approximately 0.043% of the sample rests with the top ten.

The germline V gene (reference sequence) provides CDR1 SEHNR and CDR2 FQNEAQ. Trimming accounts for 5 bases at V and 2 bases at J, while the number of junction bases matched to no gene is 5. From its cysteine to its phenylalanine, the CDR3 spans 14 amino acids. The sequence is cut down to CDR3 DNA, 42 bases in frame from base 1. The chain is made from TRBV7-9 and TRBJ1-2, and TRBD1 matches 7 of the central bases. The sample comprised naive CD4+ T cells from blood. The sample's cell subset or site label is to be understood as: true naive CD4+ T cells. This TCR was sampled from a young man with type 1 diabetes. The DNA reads TGTGCCAGCAGCCTGGACAGGAGGAACTATGGCTACACCTTC. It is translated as CASSLDRRNYGYTF.